The T cell receptor (beta chain) described here comes from a study of cytomegalovirus exposure and HLA in healthy donors (dated by TCRdb to 2016 to 2017). About the study as a whole: In an earlier analysis of under 750 of the donors, less than 350 Gb of sequence data and 100 million or so unique TCR beta sequences from approximately 180 million T cells were reported. Roughly 290 gigabases of sequencing data and around 85 million unique TCR sequences made up an early release that covered several hundred HLA-typed donors. Of the 300 to 500 genotyped donors, 65% to 90% were placed in the genetic ancestry cluster associated with self-reported Caucasian donors. The study aimed to test whether cataloging public T cell receptors could reveal signatures of past pathogen exposure. The study used immunosequencing to profile the T cell repertoires of 670 or so subjects and linked those repertoires to cytomegalovirus serostatus. Along with the approximately 700-subject first cohort, a separate validation cohort of roughly 110 different subjects was used. The study combined high-throughput TCR immunosequencing, statistical association of individual TCRs with disease status, and machine learning to predict cytomegalovirus infection status. A later analysis re-analyzed previously published TCR beta repertoires from 666 donors and added high-resolution HLA genotyping to study TCR occurrence patterns. Rather than drawing on any new phenotypic data, the later analysis identified candidate immune exposures from TCR beta sequences and the way those sequences occurred across donors. An earlier analysis of around 580 of the donors used high-throughput TCR beta sequencing to judge whether each TCR beta V gene segment behaved as functional or pseudogenic. Alongside the repertoire data, information on donor age, sex, ethnicity and CMV serostatus was compiled. A later genetic analysis took genome-wide SNP genotypes for about 55% of the 666 donors and used that subset as a discovery cohort. All discovery cohort repertoires had been generated using a single sequencing platform. Both class I and class II loci were covered by HLA typing, at four-digit resolution. Typing coverage varied by locus: roughly 620-640 donors for A, B, C, DRB1 and DQB1; roughly 510 for DQA1; about 600 for DPA1; about 450 for DPB1. Five DR-DQ haplotypes were treated as single units for association and clustering because of strong linkage in the cohort. Among some 400 genotyped donors of the cohort, an average of around 250,000 unique TCR beta nucleotide sequences was sequenced per donor, of which about 19% were non-productive.

In total, approximately 610 healthy bone marrow donors made up the cohort. At the time of sampling, all cohort members were nominally healthy, though unrecorded immune exposures were likely present. The donor tested CMV seronegative, placing the donor among the 352 seronegative members of the cohort. Each donor provided a peripheral blood sample, and peripheral blood mononuclear cells were used for TCR beta sequencing. The Qiagen DNeasy Blood Extraction Kit was used to extract genomic DNA from the blood cell samples. The full study reports these points: The only immune exposure information available for the cohort was CMV serostatus. Most TCR sequences were observed very rarely across donors, whereas some public TCRs were present in many individuals. In a later analysis, the rate of TCR association differed among HLA loci, with DRB1 alleles having the most associated TCRs and HLA-C alleles having the fewest. In a later analysis, several top co-occurrence clusters were reported to appear linked to parvovirus B19, influenza, CMV and Epstein-Barr virus. An association between a missense DCLRE1C variant and V-gene and J-gene trimming of TCR beta chains was found in a later genetic analysis and replicated in an independent cohort. Some IMGT-functional V segments, including TRBV6-2 and TRBV6-3, could not be told apart with the 87-base-pair reads, so those segments were excluded. Cytomegalovirus status was reported to be diagnosed by the classifier with high specificity and sensitivity in both the original and validation cohorts. A total of fewer than 200 TCR beta chains were listed by the study as associated with cytomegalovirus. A later genetic analysis reported fewer N-insertions in productive TCRs among donors in an Asian-associated ancestry cluster than the roughly 700-donor mean. When HLA alleles, especially DR and DQ, strongly co-occurred, TCR associations were difficult to assign to individual alleles. The cohort was sequenced for TCR beta chains only, and without alpha or paired-chain data the features that could be detected were limited. Most CMV-associated TCR beta chains appeared to be HLA-restricted in a later analysis, and the HLA associations seemed to be driven largely by CMV exposure. Because counts were too low, roughly 16 rarely observed V segments, including chromosome 9 orphons, were left out of the earlier analysis of a few hundred of the donors. In vitro tests confirmed that a few of the cytomegalovirus-associated TCR beta chains recognize cytomegalovirus antigens. Specific HLA alleles were associated with 15,000 to 20,000 TCR beta sequences at a false discovery rate of 0.05 in a later analysis. Compared with equally common non-associated chains, HLA-associated TCR beta chains in a later analysis were more clonally expanded and had lower generation probabilities. A group of highly shared sequence variants was considered likely to be a technical artifact of the sequencing pipeline. The presence/absence analyses assumed that sequencing depth was roughly uniform across donors, and that assumption may not be true. In an earlier analysis of under 600 of the donors, most TCR beta V segments were observed in productive rearrangements about 87% or about 30% of the time, broadly matching IMGT annotations. Linkage disequilibrium might explain the correlated functional status among segregating V segments, but an unknown experimental factor could not be excluded. A further reported finding was that TCR beta sequences accurately predicted the HLA-A and HLA-B alleles for most subjects in the first cohort. Because some donors lacked HLA typing at each locus, the association tests relied only on the typed subset. The authors suggested that the approach could potentially be extended to other disease states and immunological phenotypes.

The germline V and J ends show losses of 4 bases and 0 bases respectively, and no gene match explains 0 bases of the junction. The CDR3, from cysteine to phenylalanine, totals 15 residues. Only the CDR3 part of the read is kept: 45 bases, read in frame from the first base. For CDR1 and CDR2, the germline V gene lists MDHEN and SYDVKM. Concerning this clone: Its target antigen remains unknown. No base quality values were provided; no much bigger clone lies one nucleotide off.

Preparation of the library involved the immunoSEQ multiplex PCR assay. A mixture of 60 forward primers for TCR Vbeta segments and 13 reverse primers for TCR Jbeta segments was used in the multiplex PCR. A multiplex PCR assay on genomic DNA amplified the CDR3 region of rearranged TCR beta genes. On the Illumina HiSeq System, the amplified TCR beta libraries were sequenced as 87-base-pair reads. The authors processed their data as follows. In a later analysis, roughly 80 million unique TCR beta chains were counted across the 650 to 750 repertoires, and roughly 10 million of these chains were shared by at least two donors. Raw reads were error-corrected and collapsed into unique sequences with a nearest-neighbor algorithm that merged closely related sequences to remove PCR and sequencing errors. To assign V, D and J gene segments, CDR3 sequences were aligned to IMGT reference sequences. For a sequence to be retained, at least a six-nucleotide match to both a V gene segment and a J gene segment was required. Rearrangements were classified as productive when the CDR3 lacked stop codons and remained in frame with V and J, and all other rearrangements were classified as non-productive. CDR3 was defined according to IMGT convention as the region running from the second conserved V-encoded cysteine to the conserved J-encoded phenylalanine. The earlier analysis of fewer than 700 of the donors excluded sequences that lacked an unambiguous match to a single V gene segment. In an earlier analysis of some 590 of the donors, a V segment was called functional when productive rearrangements were above 56.7%, and segregating when the standard deviation between donors exceeded 5%. A statistical classification framework was developed to diagnose cytomegalovirus status using the catalog of TCR beta chain sequences. In a later analysis, TCR nucleotide sequences were compared against IMGT/GENE-DB human TR gene sequences so that V and J genes could be assigned. In a later analysis, CDR3 sequences and most-parsimonious VDJ recombination scenarios were assigned using the TCRdist pipeline. In a later analysis, every TCR beta chain was defined by the combination of its CDR3 amino acid sequence and its V-gene family, and reads without a unique V-gene family were dropped. To address suspected cross-contamination and a sequencing artifact, a later analysis removed some 620 highly shared, low-generation-probability nucleotide sequences. In a later analysis, a clonal expansion index was calculated for each public chain from normalized within-repertoire ranks of inferred template counts. A later analysis computed generation probabilities with a VDJ recombination model fitted to out-of-frame rearrangements, and checked the results against IGoR. Hypergeometric tests were used in a later analysis to score TCR-TCR, TCR-HLA and TCR-CMV co-occurrence, with a repertoire-size bias correction applied to the TCR pairs. In a later analysis, false discovery rates were estimated by permuting HLA or CMV assignments 20 times. In a later analysis, co-occurring TCRs were grouped with DBSCAN, and TCRdist sequence similarity was added when clustering was performed within HLA-allele-positive subsets. Co-occurrence clustering excluded repertoires with fewer than 30,000 or more than 120,000 public chains, plus five with anomalous nucleotide sharing. The clones in this table, taken by TCRdb from immuneACCESS, are in-frame only. Not every clone is retained; where verified, under half of the shortfall comes from an unresolved V gene, and the cause of the rest is unknown. That table supplies the V and J calls and clone size; D and trimming were determined from the DNA. Present in this sample are about 200,000 clones, 75% to 90% of which were seen just once. 2.5% to 3% of the sample comes from the top ten.

Material: PBMCs. The clonotype comes from a middle-aged woman in good health and CMV-seronegative. The chain employs TRBV28 and TRBJ1-6, and TRBD1 matches 7 of the central bases. The nucleotide sequence is given as TGTGCCAGCAGTTCAGGGGGCTCCTATAATTCACCCCTCCACTTT. The resulting protein is CASSSGGSYNSPLHF.